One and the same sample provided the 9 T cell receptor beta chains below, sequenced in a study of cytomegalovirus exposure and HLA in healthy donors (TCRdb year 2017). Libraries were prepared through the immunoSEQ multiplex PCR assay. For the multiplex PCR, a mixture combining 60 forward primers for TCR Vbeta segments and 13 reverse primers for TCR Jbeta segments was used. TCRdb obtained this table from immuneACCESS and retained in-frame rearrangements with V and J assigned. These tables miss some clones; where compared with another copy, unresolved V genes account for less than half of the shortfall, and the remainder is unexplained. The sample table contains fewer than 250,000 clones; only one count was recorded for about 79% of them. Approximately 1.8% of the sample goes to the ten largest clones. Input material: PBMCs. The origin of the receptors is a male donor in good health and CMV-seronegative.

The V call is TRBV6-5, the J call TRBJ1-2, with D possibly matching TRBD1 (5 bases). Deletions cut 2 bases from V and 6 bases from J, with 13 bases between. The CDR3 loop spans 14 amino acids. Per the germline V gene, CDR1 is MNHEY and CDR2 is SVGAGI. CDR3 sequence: CASSYRGMRNGYTF. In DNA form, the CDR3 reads TGTGCCAGCAGTTACAGGGGAATGCGGAATGGCTACACCTTC.

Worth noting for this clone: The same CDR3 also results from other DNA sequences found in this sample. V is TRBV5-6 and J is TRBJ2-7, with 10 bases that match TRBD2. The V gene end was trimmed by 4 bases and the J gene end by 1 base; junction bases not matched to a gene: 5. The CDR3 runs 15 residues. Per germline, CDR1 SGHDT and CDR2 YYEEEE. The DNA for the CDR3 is TGTGCCAGCAGCATACTAGCGGGAAGATCCTACGAGCAGTACTTC. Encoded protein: CASSILAGRSYEQYF.

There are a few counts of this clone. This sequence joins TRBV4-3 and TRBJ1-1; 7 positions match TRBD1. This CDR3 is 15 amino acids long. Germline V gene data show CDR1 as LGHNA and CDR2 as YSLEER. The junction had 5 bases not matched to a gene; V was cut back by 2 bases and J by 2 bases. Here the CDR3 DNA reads TGCGCCAGCAGCCAACTCAGGGGGTCTAACACTGAAGCTTTCTTT. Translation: CASSQLRGSNTEAFF.

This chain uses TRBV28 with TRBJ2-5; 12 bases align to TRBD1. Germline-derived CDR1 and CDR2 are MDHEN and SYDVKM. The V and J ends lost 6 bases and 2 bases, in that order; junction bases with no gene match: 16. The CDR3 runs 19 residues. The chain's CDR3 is CASSFLGDRGRVDQETQYF. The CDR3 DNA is TGTGCCAGCAGCTTTCTCGGGGACAGGGGGCGCGTGGATCAAGAGACCCAGTACTTC. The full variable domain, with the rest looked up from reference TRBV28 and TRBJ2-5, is DVKVTQSSRYLVKRTGEKVFLECVQDMDHENMFWYRQDPGLGLRLIYFSYDVKMKEKGDIPEGYSVSREKKERFSLILESASTNQTSMYLCASSFLGDRGRVDQETQYFGPGTRLLVL.

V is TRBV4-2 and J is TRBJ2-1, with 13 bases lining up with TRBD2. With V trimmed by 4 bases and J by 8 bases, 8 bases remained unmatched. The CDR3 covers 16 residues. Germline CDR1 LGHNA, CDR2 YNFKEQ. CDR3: CASSRMTSGRKDEQFF. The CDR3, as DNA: TGTGCCAGCAGCCGAATGACTAGCGGGAGGAAGGATGAGCAGTTCTTC.

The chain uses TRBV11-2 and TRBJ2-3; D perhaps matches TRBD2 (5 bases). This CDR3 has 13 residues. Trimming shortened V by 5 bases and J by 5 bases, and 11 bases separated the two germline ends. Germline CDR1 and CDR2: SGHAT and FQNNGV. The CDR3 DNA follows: TGTGCCAGCAGCCCCGTACGGGGAGATACGCAGTATTTT. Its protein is CASSPVRGDTQYF.

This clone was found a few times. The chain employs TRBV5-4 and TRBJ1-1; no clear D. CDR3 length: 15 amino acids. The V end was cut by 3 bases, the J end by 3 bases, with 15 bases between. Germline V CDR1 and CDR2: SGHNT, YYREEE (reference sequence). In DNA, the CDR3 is TGTGCCAGCAGCTCGGGATATTTCAGCGACACTGAAGCTTTCTTT. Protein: CASSSGYFSDTEAFF.

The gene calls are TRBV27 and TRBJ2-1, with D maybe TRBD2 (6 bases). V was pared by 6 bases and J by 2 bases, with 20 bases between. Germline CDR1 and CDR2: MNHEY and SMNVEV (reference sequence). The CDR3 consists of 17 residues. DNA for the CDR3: TGTGCCAGCAGCCCCGGGGCGGGGAGACCGACCTACAATGAGCAGTTCTTC. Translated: CASSPGAGRPTYNEQFF.

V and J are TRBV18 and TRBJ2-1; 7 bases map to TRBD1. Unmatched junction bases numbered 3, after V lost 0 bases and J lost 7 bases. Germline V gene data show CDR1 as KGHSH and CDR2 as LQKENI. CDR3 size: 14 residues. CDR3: CASSPPSGGNEQFF. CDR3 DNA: TGTGCCAGCTCACCACCGTCAGGGGGTAATGAGCAGTTCTTC. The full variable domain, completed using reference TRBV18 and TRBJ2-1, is NAGVMQNPRHLVRRRGQEARLRCSPMKGHSHVYWYRQLPEEGLKFMVYLQKENIIDESGMPKERFSAEFPKEGPSILRIQQVVRGDSAAYFCASSPPSGGNEQFFGPGTRLTVL.